Below are 3 T cell receptor beta chains sequenced from a single sample in a study of T cells in Graves' hyperthyroidism and ophthalmopathy. RNA transcripts gave rise to amplified TCR beta CDR3 regions. HTBI primers were used for first-round RT-PCR of the TCR CDR3. Each CDR3 protein gets one entry after TCRdb re-called the multiplex PCR reads with MiXCR. Altogether 550,000 to 700,000 distinct CDR3 sequences are present, around 46% being singletons, with the ten largest covering around 19%. The sample consisted of peripheral blood or thyroid tissue (not recorded which). Receptor source: an adult woman with Graves' disease, either hyperthyroidism or ophthalmopathy (not recorded which).

This chain uses TRBV2 with TRBJ1-1, with TRBD1 matching 7 bases. CDR3 length: 14 amino acids. The V and J ends lost 5 bases and 7 bases, in that order; junction bases with no gene match: 10. Germline V gene lookup returns CDR1 SNHLY and CDR2 FYNNEI. CDR3: CASSWDRRTNEAFF. The CDR3 DNA is TGTGCCAGCAGTTGGGACAGAAGAACAAATGAAGCTTTCTTT.

This chain joins TRBV19 and TRBJ2-5; D call uncertain. The tail of the sequence fits TRBJ2-7 better, so the J call may be wrong. Germline V CDR1 and CDR2: LNHDA, SQIVND (reference sequence). The CDR3 is made up of 13 amino acids. The CDR3 loop is CASSIRTTYEQYF. The CDR3 DNA follows: TGTGCCAGTAGTATTAGGACCACCTACGAGCAGTACTTC.

This clonotype was seen more than once but under ten times. At one end the junction does not follow the germline gene, possibly because of a read error. The V and J genes are TRBV15 and TRBJ1-3, with TRBD1 matching 7 bases. The CDR3 spans 9 residues. Germline CDR1 LNHNV, CDR2 YYDKDF (reference sequence). CDR3 in amino acids: CATSSPGGF. Here the CDR3 DNA reads TGTGCCACCAGCAGCCCAGGGGGTTTT.